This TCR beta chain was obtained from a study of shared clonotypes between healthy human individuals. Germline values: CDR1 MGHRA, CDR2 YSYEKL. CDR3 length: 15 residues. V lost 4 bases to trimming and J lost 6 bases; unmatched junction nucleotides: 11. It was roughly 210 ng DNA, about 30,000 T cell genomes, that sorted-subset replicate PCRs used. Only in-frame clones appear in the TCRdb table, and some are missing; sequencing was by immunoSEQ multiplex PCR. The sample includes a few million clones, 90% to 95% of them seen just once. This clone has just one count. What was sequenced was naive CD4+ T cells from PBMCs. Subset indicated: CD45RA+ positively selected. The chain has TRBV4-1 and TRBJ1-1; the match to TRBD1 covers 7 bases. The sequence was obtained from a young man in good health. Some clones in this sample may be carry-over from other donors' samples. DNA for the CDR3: TGCGCCAGCAGCCTTGCACAGGGGCGGCGAGCTGAAGCTTTCTTT. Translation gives CASSLAQGRRAEAFF.